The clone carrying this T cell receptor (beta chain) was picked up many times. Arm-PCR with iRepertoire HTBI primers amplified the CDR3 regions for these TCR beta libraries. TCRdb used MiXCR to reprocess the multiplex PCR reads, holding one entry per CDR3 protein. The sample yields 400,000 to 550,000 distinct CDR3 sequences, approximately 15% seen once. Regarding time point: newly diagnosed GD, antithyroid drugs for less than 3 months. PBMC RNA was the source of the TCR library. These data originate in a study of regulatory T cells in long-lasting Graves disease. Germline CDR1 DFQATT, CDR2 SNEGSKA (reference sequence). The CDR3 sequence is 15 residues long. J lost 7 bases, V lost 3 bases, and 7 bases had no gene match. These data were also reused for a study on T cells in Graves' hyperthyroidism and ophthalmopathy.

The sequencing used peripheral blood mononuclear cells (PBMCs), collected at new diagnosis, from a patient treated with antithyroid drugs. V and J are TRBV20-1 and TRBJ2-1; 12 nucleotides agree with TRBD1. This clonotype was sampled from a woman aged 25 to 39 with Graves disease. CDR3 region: CSARGDRGLKNEQFF. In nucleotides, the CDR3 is TGCAGTGCTAGGGGGGACAGGGGGCTTAAGAATGAGCAGTTCTTC.